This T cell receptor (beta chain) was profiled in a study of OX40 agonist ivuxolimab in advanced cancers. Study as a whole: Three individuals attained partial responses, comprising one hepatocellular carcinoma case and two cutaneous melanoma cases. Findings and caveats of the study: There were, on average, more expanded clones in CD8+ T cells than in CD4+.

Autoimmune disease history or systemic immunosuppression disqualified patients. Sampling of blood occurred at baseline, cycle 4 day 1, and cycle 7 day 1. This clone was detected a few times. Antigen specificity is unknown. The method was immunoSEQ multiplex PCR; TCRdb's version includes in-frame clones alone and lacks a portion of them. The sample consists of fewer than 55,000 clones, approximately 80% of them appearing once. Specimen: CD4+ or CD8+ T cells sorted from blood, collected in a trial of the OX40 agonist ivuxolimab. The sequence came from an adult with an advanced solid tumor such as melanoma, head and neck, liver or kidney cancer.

The CDR3 sequence is CASSPVKTGRNTEAFF. CDR3 bases: TGTGCCAGCAGCCCTGTGAAGACAGGGAGAAACACTGAAGCTTTCTTT. This sequence joins TRBV28 and TRBJ1-1; 7 bases are a match to TRBD1. CDR3 length equals 16 residues. After removal of 6 bases from V and 2 bases from J, the junction contained 12 bases not matched to a gene. In germline, CDR1 is MDHEN, CDR2 SYDVKM. Using reference TRBV28 and TRBJ1-1 for the parts outside the CDR3, the full variable domain is DVKVTQSSRYLVKRTGEKVFLECVQDMDHENMFWYRQDPGLGLRLIYFSYDVKMKEKGDIPEGYSVSREKKERFSLILESASTNQTSMYLCASSPVKTGRNTEAFFGQGTRLTVV.